This TCR beta chain derives from a study of T cells in Graves' hyperthyroidism and ophthalmopathy. Graves' hyperthyroidism qualified as stable when ophthalmopathy did not progress within 18 months. The V segment lost 3 bases and the J segment 8 bases; nucleotides outside the gene matches: 11. The CDR3 is made up of 16 amino acids. Germline V gene sequence: CDR1 DFQATT, CDR2 SNEGSKA (reference sequence). Amplification of TCR beta CDR3 regions was performed using RNA transcripts as template. During a first-round RT-PCR of the TCR CDR3, the HTBI primer set was used. One entry per CDR3 protein, called by TCRdb with MiXCR from the multiplex PCR reads. The repertoire holds 350,000 to 400,000 distinct CDR3 sequences, about 19% seen once, with around 3.6% in the top ten.

The chain employs TRBV20-1 and TRBJ2-3; 13 nucleotides agree with TRBD2. The TCR comes from a woman aged 18 to 35 with Graves' hyperthyroidism. Input material: blood. The CDR3 DNA reads as TGCAGTGCTAGGACCTCAACTAGCGGGGGGGCAGCTACGCAGTATTTT. It yields the protein CSARTSTSGGAATQYF.